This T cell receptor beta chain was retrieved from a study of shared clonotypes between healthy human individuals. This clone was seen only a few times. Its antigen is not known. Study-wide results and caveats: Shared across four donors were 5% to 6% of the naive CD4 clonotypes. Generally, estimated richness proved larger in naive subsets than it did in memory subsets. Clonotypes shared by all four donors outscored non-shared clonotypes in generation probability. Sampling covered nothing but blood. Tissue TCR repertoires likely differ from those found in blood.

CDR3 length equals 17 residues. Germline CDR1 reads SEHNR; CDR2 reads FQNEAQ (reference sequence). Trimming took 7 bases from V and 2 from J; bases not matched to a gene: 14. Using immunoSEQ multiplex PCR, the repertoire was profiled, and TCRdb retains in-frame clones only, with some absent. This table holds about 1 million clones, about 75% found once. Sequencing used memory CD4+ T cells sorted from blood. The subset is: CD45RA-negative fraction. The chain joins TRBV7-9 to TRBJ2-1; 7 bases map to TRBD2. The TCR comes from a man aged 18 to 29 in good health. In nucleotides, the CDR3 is TGTGCCAGCACCAATCTCCTAGCGGACCTAACCTACAATGAGCAGTTCTTC. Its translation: CASTNLLADLTYNEQFF.